The clone carrying this T cell receptor (beta chain) was found a few times. Its antigen is still unknown. With 60 Vbeta and 13 Jbeta primers, the PCR was carried out. Sequencing was performed with immunoSEQ multiplex PCR; in TCRdb, only in-frame clones are kept and a portion is missing. The data contain under 95,000 clones, 70% to 80% of them singletons. At collection, donors were nominally healthy, but unrecorded immune exposures were probable. The CDR3 runs to 17 residues. Losses at the gene ends were 1 base for V and 3 bases for J; bases not matched to a gene: 12. CDR1 is MGHRA and CDR2 is YSYEKL in the germline V gene. These data belong to a study of cytomegalovirus exposure and HLA in healthy donors. Study in general: As released early, the data held roughly 85 million unique TCRs from HLA-typed donors.

Study-wide points: The availability of immune exposure information extended only to CMV serostatus. A later analysis, which compared TCR beta chains of equal frequency, found the HLA-associated ones more clonally expanded.

The J gene is TRBJ2-7, the V gene TRBV4-1; 7 bases agree with TRBD1. This clonotype was obtained from a woman aged 40 to 50 in good health and CMV-seropositive. The sample was PBMCs. The CDR3 region has the DNA TGCGCCAGCAGCCAAGGGATGACAGGGTCGTTGGGCTACGAGCAGTACTTC. As protein: CASSQGMTGSLGYEQYF.